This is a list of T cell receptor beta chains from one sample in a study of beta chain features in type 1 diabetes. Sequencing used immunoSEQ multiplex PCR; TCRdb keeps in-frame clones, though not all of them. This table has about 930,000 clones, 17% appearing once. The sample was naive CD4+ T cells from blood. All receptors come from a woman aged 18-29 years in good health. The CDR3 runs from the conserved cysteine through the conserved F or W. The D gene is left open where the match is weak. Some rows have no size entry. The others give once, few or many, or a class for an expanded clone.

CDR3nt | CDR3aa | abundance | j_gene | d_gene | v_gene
TGTGCCAGCAGCTTGTTGCGGGGCTCTGGGGCCAACGTCCTGACTTTC | CASSLLRGSGANVLTF | few | TRBJ2-6 | - | TRBV5-8
TGCAGTGCCCAGAACAGTTACGAGCAGTACTTC | CSAQNSYEQYF | few | TRBJ2-7 | - | TRBV20-1
TGTGCCAGCAGCGTCGATGCGGGGAAGAACACCGGGGAGCTGTTTTTT | CASSVDAGKNTGELFF | - | TRBJ2-2 | - | TRBV9
TGTGCCAGTAGTAAAGGAGGGACAGGGGGCTCCTACAATGAGCAGTTCTTC | CASSKGGTGGSYNEQFF | few | TRBJ2-1 | TRBD1 | TRBV19
TGCGCCAGCAGCTTGGAAGGGGGCGAGCAGTACTTC | CASSLEGGEQYF | few | TRBJ2-7 | - | TRBV5-1
TGTGCCAGCAGCCGGTCCCTGAGCTCCTACAATGAGCAGTTCTTC | CASSRSLSSYNEQFF | - | TRBJ2-1 | - | TRBV7-2
TGTGCCAGCAGCACCCCAGGGGTCGACATCTACGAGCAGTACTTC | CASSTPGVDIYEQYF | few | TRBJ2-7 | - | TRBV5-4
TGTGCCAGCTCACCGCTAGGTAATCGCGAGCAGTACTTC | CASSPLGNREQYF | - | TRBJ2-7 | - | TRBV18
TGTGCCAGCAGCTTTGCCAGGGGTGATACGCAGTATTTT | CASSFARGDTQYF | once | TRBJ2-3 | - | TRBV7-6
TGTGCCACCAGCAGAGGTCGGCGGGAGCAGTACTTC | CATSRGRREQYF | - | TRBJ2-5 | TRBD2 | TRBV15
TGTGCCAGCACCTCAGGCCCAGGCTACACCTTC | CASTSGPGYTF | few | TRBJ1-2 | - | TRBV28
TGTGCCAGCAGCCAGGGCGCGAACTACTACGAGCAGTACTTC | CASSQGANYYEQYF | - | TRBJ2-7 | - | TRBV7-9
TGTGCCAGCAGCCATGCCCCCCCACTAGCCGGGGAGCAGTACTTC | CASSHAPPLAGEQYF | - | TRBJ2-7 | - | TRBV7-9
TGTGCCAGCAGCTCAGGACAGGCGGTCGGGGAGCTGTTTTTT | CASSSGQAVGELFF | - | TRBJ2-2 | TRBD1 | TRBV7-9
TGTGCCAGCAGCTTAGGGAAGGGGACAGCATACCAAGAGACCCAGTACTTC | CASSLGKGTAYQETQYF | - | TRBJ2-5 | TRBD1 | TRBV11-3
TGTGCCAGCAGAATATCAGGGGTCCGGAACACCGGGGAGCTGTTTTTT | CASRISGVRNTGELFF | - | TRBJ2-2 | - | TRBV28
TGTGCCAGCAGCTTAATCCGCACTGAAGCTTTCTTT | CASSLIRTEAFF | - | TRBJ1-1 | - | TRBV13
TGTGCCAGCAGCTTACTCTACACAGATACGCAGTATTTT | CASSLLYTDTQYF | few | TRBJ2-3 | - | TRBV7-9
TGTGCCACCAGCATAGGGGGACTAGCTGGCAATGAGCAGTTCTTC | CATSIGGLAGNEQFF | few | TRBJ2-1 | TRBD2 | TRBV15
TGTGCCAGCAGTTGGGGACAAACCTACGAGCAGTACTTC | CASSWGQTYEQYF | - | TRBJ2-7 | - | TRBV6-5
TGTGCCAGTAGTATAGCACAGGCCATATTCAATCAGCCCCAGCATTTT | CASSIAQAIFNQPQHF | few | TRBJ1-5 | - | TRBV19
TGTGCCAGCAGTGACAGGGGGCTTTCCTACGAGCAGTACTTC | CASSDRGLSYEQYF | - | TRBJ2-7 | TRBD1 | TRBV6-4
TGTGCCAGCAGTTTGTGGGGGGCTAGCACAGATACGCAGTATTTT | CASSLWGASTDTQYF | - | TRBJ2-3 | - | TRBV27
TGCGCCAGCAGGACGACTAGCGGGAGGGCCCTTCAGTTCTTC | CASRTTSGRALQFF | - | TRBJ2-1 | TRBD2 | TRBV10-2
TGTGCCAGCAGCCCAGGACAGGGGCACACCGGGGAGCTGTTTTTT | CASSPGQGHTGELFF | - | TRBJ2-2 | TRBD1 | TRBV7-6
TGTGCCAGCAGTATGGGACAGGGGAACTATGGCTACACCTTC | CASSMGQGNYGYTF | - | TRBJ1-2 | TRBD1 | TRBV6-6
TGTGCCAGCTCACCTTCAAGCTCCGGGACAGGGGATGGCTACACCTTC | CASSPSSSGTGDGYTF | - | TRBJ1-2 | TRBD1 | TRBV18
TGTGCCACCAGCAGGTATACTAGCGGGAGGGCCGAGCAGTACTTC | CATSRYTSGRAEQYF | few | TRBJ2-7 | TRBD2 | TRBV15
TGTGCCAGCAGCTTGGGAAAAAAGCGGGAGTTGGTGACCCAGTACTTC | CASSLGKKRELVTQYF | - | TRBJ2-5 | TRBD2 | TRBV7-9
TGTGCCAGCAGCGACCAAGCGGGAGCGGGTTACGAGCAGTACTTC | CASSDQAGAGYEQYF | few | TRBJ2-7 | TRBD2 | TRBV7-9
TGTGCCAGCAGCCGGATTACACAAGCTAACTATGGCTACACCTTC | CASSRITQANYGYTF | - | TRBJ1-2 | - | TRBV6-5
TGTGCCAGCTCACCGTTTCCGGGAAGCTACAATGAGCAGTTCTTC | CASSPFPGSYNEQFF | few | TRBJ2-1 | - | TRBV18
TGTGCCAGCAGCTTGTTCTCACTCGCAAACTATGGCTACACCTTC | CASSLFSLANYGYTF | few | TRBJ1-2 | - | TRBV5-4
TGTGCCAGCAGCCCTTCCGGGACAGGGGTCTATGGCTACACCTTC | CASSPSGTGVYGYTF | few | TRBJ1-2 | TRBD1 | TRBV14
TGTGCCAGCAGCTTTGACGGCAATCAGCCCCAGCATTTT | CASSFDGNQPQHF | few | TRBJ1-5 | - | TRBV7-9
TGTGCCAGCAGTCCTCCGGGACCAGGATTGGGCGGCTACACCTTC | CASSPPGPGLGGYTF | - | TRBJ1-2 | - | TRBV25-1
TGTGCCATCAGCACCACATTGACAGGGGGGAATCAAGAGACCCAGTACTTC | CAISTTLTGGNQETQYF | - | TRBJ2-5 | TRBD1 | TRBV10-3